This passage covers 24 T cell receptor beta chains from one sample sequenced in a study of cytomegalovirus exposure and HLA in healthy donors. Researchers ran the PCR with 60 Vbeta and 13 Jbeta primers. Clones were sequenced by immunoSEQ multiplex PCR, and TCRdb holds only the in-frame ones, with some missing. The sample consists of 90,000 to 100,000 clones, approximately 71% of them appearing once. Input material: PBMCs. These TCRs come from a female donor in good health and CMV-seronegative.

This clone was detected only a few times. V and J are TRBV7-9 and TRBJ2-2, with TRBD2 matching over 7 bases. Germline CDR1 reads SEHNR; CDR2 reads FQNEAQ (reference sequence). The CDR3 has 16 residues. V was clipped by 2 bases and J by 6 bases; unmatched bases: 9. CDR3 loop: CASSLSWIRGAGELFF. The CDR3, as DNA: TGTGCCAGCAGCTTAAGTTGGATTCGGGGGGCCGGGGAGCTGTTTTTT.

The chain joins TRBV6-5 to TRBJ1-3, with D perhaps matching TRBD1 (5 bases). Trimming removed 0 bases at V and 5 bases at J, with 14 bases between. The CDR3 is 16 amino acids. From germline, CDR1 is MNHEY and CDR2 SVGAGI. CDR3 bases: TGTGCCAGCAGTTACTCTCTCCGGGGGGGAAGAAACACCATATATTTT. Its translation: CASSYSLRGGRNTIYF.

The rearrangement links TRBV6-6 to TRBJ2-1; no definite D call. V was trimmed by 0 bases and J by 4 bases, leaving 7 bases between them. Germline CDR1 and CDR2: MNHNY and SVGAGI (reference sequence). There are 14 residues in the CDR3. The CDR3: CASSYSPGYNEQFF. CDR3 in DNA: TGTGCCAGCAGTTACTCCCCAGGATACAATGAGCAGTTCTTC.

The rearrangement links TRBV2 to TRBJ1-2; 8 bases are shared with TRBD1. The CDR3 length is 16 residues. Germline V gene data show CDR1 as SNHLY and CDR2 as FYNNEI. J lost 4 bases, V lost 2 bases, and 9 bases had no gene match. The CDR3 sequence: CASSEIGDRIFYGYTF. CDR3 DNA: TGTGCCAGCAGTGAAATTGGGGACAGGATTTTCTATGGCTACACCTTC.

V is TRBV10-3 and J is TRBJ2-5; D is unclear. CDR3 length: 13 residues. Germline V lookup: CDR1 ENHRY, CDR2 SYGVKD. With 2 bases removed from V and 5 bases from J, the gap between germline ends came to 9 bases. CDR3 loop: CAISEPSRETQYF. In DNA, the CDR3 is TGTGCCATCAGTGAGCCAAGCAGGGAGACCCAGTACTTC.

This clone was recorded a few times. This chain joins TRBV6-6 and TRBJ2-5; 8 bases line up with TRBD2. The junction had 3 bases not matched to a gene; V was cut back by 5 bases and J by 1 base. Germline values: CDR1 MNHNY, CDR2 SVGAGI (reference sequence). This CDR3 contains 14 residues. Here the CDR3 DNA reads TGTGCCAGCAGTAGCGGGGGAACCCAAGAGACCCAGTACTTC. It encodes CASSSGGTQETQYF.

About this clone itself: Relative to the germline gene, one junction end is altered; a read error may explain this. Distinct nucleotide sequences in the sample also encode this CDR3. The CDR3: CASSPRGGVNTEAFF. The CDR3 DNA reads TGTGCCAGCTCCCCACGGGGGGGGGTGAACACTGAAGCTTTCTTT. J is TRBJ1-1 and V is TRBV18, with D maybe TRBD1 (5 bases). The germline gives CDR1 KGHSH, CDR2 LQKENI. The CDR3 is 15 amino acids.

This chain joins TRBV15 and TRBJ1-1; D not resolved. The CDR3 has 14 amino acids. Germline V CDR1 and CDR2: LNHNV, YYDKDF (reference sequence). V lost 0 bases and J lost 1, with 6 bases in between. The CDR3 reads CATSRDRGNTEAFF. As DNA, the CDR3 is TGTGCCACCAGCAGAGATAGAGGGAACACTGAAGCTTTCTTT.

The chain joins TRBV28 to TRBJ1-1, with 10 bases matching TRBD1. V dropped 4 bases and J dropped 12; count of bases not matched to a gene: 11. The CDR3 is 14 amino acids. Germline V gene data show CDR1 as MDHEN and CDR2 as SYDVKM. The CDR3 sequence is CASSYPRDRGLTFF. CDR3 in DNA: TGTGCCAGCAGTTATCCCCGGGACAGGGGACTAACTTTCTTT.

The chain is built from TRBV5-1 and TRBJ2-2; possibly TRBD1 for D (5 bases). Trimming stripped 3 bases from V and 11 bases from J, with 8 bases between. There are 11 residues in the CDR3. Germline CDR1 is SGHRS and CDR2 is YFSETQ. CDR3 protein: CASSWGLELFF. In DNA, the CDR3 is TGCGCCAGCAGCTGGGGCCTAGAGCTGTTTTTT. The complete variable domain, with remaining parts taken from reference TRBV5-1 and TRBJ2-2, reads KAGVTQTPRYLIKTRGQQVTLSCSPISGHRSVSWYQQTPGQGLQFLFEYFSETQRNKGNFPGRFSGRQFSNSRSEMNVSTLELGDSALYLCASSWGLELFFGEGSRLTVL.

The rearrangement uses TRBV7-3 and TRBJ2-2, with no clear D. V was trimmed by 5 bases and J by 7 bases, leaving 11 bases between them. Germline lookup yields CDR1 SGHTA and CDR2 FQGTGA. There are 13 residues in the CDR3. DNA of the CDR3: TGTGCCAGCAGCCTGAGTGCTGTCGGGGAGCTGTTTTTT. Amino acid sequence: CASSLSAVGELFF.

The table lists this clone with a count of one. The chain uses TRBV2 and TRBJ1-4, with 7 bases aligning to TRBD1. The CDR3 loop spans 15 amino acids. Trimming took 7 bases from V and 8 from J; bases not matched to a gene: 13. CDR1 and CDR2 from the germline V gene are SNHLY and FYNNEI. CDR3 amino acids: CASISDLGGREKLFF. The DNA for the CDR3 is TGTGCCAGCATAAGTGACCTAGGGGGCCGGGAAAAACTGTTTTTT.

The rearrangement uses TRBV21-1 and TRBJ2-3; the D segment call TRBD1 is taken from the table without a DNA check. TRBV21-1 is a listed pseudogene. The CDR3 length is 16 residues. The DNA for the CDR3 is TGTGCCAGCAGCAAAGTAAGTGGACAGGGTGCAGATACGCAGTATTTT. As protein: CASSKVSGQGADTQYF.

The chain uses TRBV9 and TRBJ2-5; D is perhaps TRBD1 (5 bases). The CDR3 has 15 residues. The V gene's germline CDR1 is SGDLS and CDR2 YYNGEE. The V end lost 4 bases, the J end lost 2 bases, and 15 bases lay between the germline ends. The CDR3 DNA sequence: TGTGCCAGCAGCCCAGGGCAGGGTAGACAAGAGACCCAGTACTTC. Amino acid sequence: CASSPGQGRQETQYF.

This chain uses TRBV27 with TRBJ1-1; weak D call: TRBD1 (6 bases). The CDR3 runs to 15 residues. Germline CDR1 reads MNHEY; CDR2 reads SMNVEV (reference sequence). V shed 2 bases and J shed 1 base, with 11 bases lying between them. The CDR3, as DNA: TGTGCCAGCAGTTTAAGCAGGGGCCCGAACACTGAAGCTTTCTTT. As protein: CASSLSRGPNTEAFF.

The chain uses TRBV19 and TRBJ1-5; D not resolved. The CDR3 is 14 amino acids. Trimming cost V 3 bases and J 0 bases, with 6 bases left between them. The germline gives CDR1 LNHDA, CDR2 SQIVND (reference sequence). Here the CDR3 DNA reads TGTGCCAGTAGTATGAGCTATAGCAATCAGCCCCAGCATTTT. Amino acid sequence: CASSMSYSNQPQHF.

In its sample, this clone was seen a few times. The chain couples TRBV6-5 to TRBJ1-5; weak D call: TRBD1 (5 bases). Trimming cost V 6 bases and J 4 bases, with 10 bases left between them. The CDR3 totals 13 residues. Germline CDR1 is MNHEY and CDR2 is SVGAGI. CDR3 bases: TGTGCCAGCAGCCAGGGCCAGAATCAGCCCCAGCATTTT. It yields the protein CASSQGQNQPQHF.

The chain recombines TRBV29-1 with TRBJ1-5; 7 nucleotides line up with TRBD1. Germline V gene sequence: CDR1 SQVTM, CDR2 ANQGSEA. The V segment lost 6 bases and the J segment 5 bases; nucleotides outside the gene matches: 13. The CDR3 has 15 amino acids. For the CDR3, the DNA is TGCAGCGTCGCGAAACAACAGGGGTCGGATCAGCCCCAGCATTTT. This encodes CSVAKQQGSDQPQHF.

The rearrangement links TRBV5-6 to TRBJ2-1, with TRBD2 identical over 12 bases. The V gene end was trimmed by 0 bases and the J gene end by 3 bases; junction bases not matched to a gene: 7. Germline-derived CDR1 and CDR2 are SGHDT and YYEEEE. The CDR3 totals 18 residues. For the CDR3, the DNA is TGTGCCAGCAGCTTGGCCCCCATACTAGCGGGGGGCTACAATGAGCAGTTCTTC. It translates to CASSLAPILAGGYNEQFF.

The rearrangement joins TRBV5-1 to TRBJ2-3; 8 positions agree with TRBD1. The CDR3 totals 15 residues. V lost 3 bases to trimming and J lost 4 bases; unmatched junction nucleotides: 7. Germline assignment: CDR1 SGHRS and CDR2 YFSETQ. CDR3 sequence reads: CASSSGQGGADTQYF. CDR3 coding DNA: TGCGCCAGCAGCTCCGGACAGGGAGGCGCAGATACGCAGTATTTT.

Written as DNA, the CDR3 is TGTGCCATCAGTGAGTCGGGTCGGGGGGGCTCCCTCTCCTACGAGCAGTACTTC. It specifies CAISESGRGGSLSYEQYF. The chain links TRBV10-3 to TRBJ2-7; 8 bases are a match to TRBD2. Germline lookup yields CDR1 ENHRY and CDR2 SYGVKD. The CDR3 totals 18 residues. V was pared by 0 bases and J by 0 bases, with 10 bases of the junction left unmatched.

This clone has only a few counts. The chain links TRBV30 to TRBJ1-2; 8 nucleotides align to TRBD1. Germline V lookup: CDR1 GTSNPN, CDR2 SVGIG (reference sequence). V gave up 3 bases and J gave up 2 bases; unmatched junction bases: 5. The CDR3 length is 14 residues. The CDR3, as DNA: TGTGCCTGGAGGCCGGACAGGGAGAACTATGGCTACACCTTC. Amino acid sequence: CAWRPDRENYGYTF.

J is TRBJ2-1 and V is TRBV29-1, with D perhaps matching TRBD2 (6 bases). V was cut by 7 bases and J by 10 bases, with 14 bases left in between. The CDR3 is made up of 11 amino acids. CDR1 is SQVTM, CDR2 ANQGSEA, per germline. This CDR3 reads CSAEGGIEQFF. The CDR3, as DNA: TGCAGCGCTGAGGGCGGGATAGAGCAGTTCTTC.

This chain joins TRBV25-1 and TRBJ1-6; no clear D gene. Germline CDR1 is MGHDK and CDR2 is SYGVNS. The CDR3 length is 12 residues. Trimming left V 9 bases short and J 10 bases short, with 13 bases between. DNA for the CDR3: TGTGCCAGTAAGTGGGGAGAATCACCCCTCCACTTT. Its translation: CASKWGESPLHF. Based on the CDR3 plus reference TRBV25-1 and TRBJ1-6, the full variable domain is EADIYQTPRYLVIGTGKKITLECSQTMGHDKMYWYQQDPGMELHLIHYSYGVNSTEKGDLSSESTVSRIRTEHFPLTLESARPSHTSQYLCASKWGESPLHFGNGTRLTVT.